This entry lists 6 T cell receptor beta chains sequenced from one sample in a study of blood T cell repertoires in COVID-19 (dated by TCRdb to the early 2020s). Receptor libraries were prepared by the immunoSEQ multiplex PCR assay. TCRdb stores this immuneACCESS table with in-frame sequences only. Part of the clones is absent; in the studies checked, under half of the shortfall reflects unresolved V genes, and no reason is known for the rest. The sample yields 90,000 to 100,000 clones; about 85% were counted once. The top ten hold around 12% of the sample. Sequencing used peripheral blood. These receptors were collected from a human donor in a cohort sampled during active COVID-19.

The chain has TRBV6-2 or TRBV6-3 and TRBJ1-5; D remains ambiguous. The CDR3 contains 16 residues. Trimming left V 2 bases short and J 4 bases short, with 15 bases between. CDR1 MNHEY and CDR2 SVGEGT come from the germline V gene. This chain's CDR3 is CASSYGEYPINQPQHF. The CDR3 bases are TGTGCCAGCAGTTACGGGGAGTATCCAATAAATCAGCCCCAGCATTTT.

This chain joins TRBV19 and TRBJ2-7; D unresolved. Trimming stripped 6 bases from V and 7 bases from J, with 16 bases between. The V gene's germline CDR1 is LNHDA and CDR2 SQIVND (reference sequence). The CDR3 loop spans 13 amino acids. The CDR3 loop reads CASSPSGLREQYF. The CDR3 region has the DNA TGTGCCAGTAGCCCCAGTGGTTTGCGGGAGCAGTACTTC.

J is TRBJ1-2 and V is TRBV5-1; D is ambiguous. Germline V CDR1 and CDR2: SGHRS, YFSETQ. The ends were cut back, 0 bases at V and 6 bases at J, with 12 bases in the middle. This CDR3 region has 14 residues. CDR3: CASSLGRPEDGYTF. CDR3 in DNA: TGCGCCAGCAGCTTGGGGAGGCCTGAAGATGGCTACACCTTC. Drawing the rest from reference TRBV5-1 and TRBJ1-2, the complete variable domain is KAGVTQTPRYLIKTRGQQVTLSCSPISGHRSVSWYQQTPGQGLQFLFEYFSETQRNKGNFPGRFSGRQFSNSRSEMNVSTLELGDSALYLCASSLGRPEDGYTFGSGTRLTVV.

The chain combines TRBV7-2 with TRBJ2-4; the match to TRBD2 covers 16 bases. The germline gives CDR1 SGHTA, CDR2 FQGNSA. V dropped 8 bases and J dropped 0; count of bases not matched to a gene: 10. The CDR3 totals 19 residues. Here the CDR3 reads CASAGTSGGGVLAKNIQYF. The CDR3 nucleotides read TGTGCCAGCGCTGGGACTAGCGGGGGGGGAGTGCTAGCCAAAAACATTCAGTACTTC.

The chain recombines TRBV15 with TRBJ1-2; D is ambiguous. The germline V and J ends were trimmed by 5 bases and 2 bases, with 6 bases remaining between them. Per germline, CDR1 LNHNV and CDR2 YYDKDF (reference sequence). This CDR3 comprises 12 residues. CDR3 nucleotides: TGTGCCACCAGCGCCAGAAACTATGGCTACACCTTC. This sequence encodes CATSARNYGYTF. Looking up the rest from reference TRBV15 and TRBJ1-2 gives the full variable domain: DAMVIQNPRYQVTQFGKPVTLSCSQTLNHNVMYWYQQKSSQAPKLLFHYYDKDFNNEADTPDNFQSRRPNTSFCFLDIRSPGLGDTAMYLCATSARNYGYTFGSGTRLTVV.

J is TRBJ1-2 and V is TRBV19; TRBD1 aligns across 9 bases. Germline lookup yields CDR1 LNHDA and CDR2 SQIVND (reference sequence). The ends lost 0 bases at V and 6 bases at J; junction bases unmatched: 5. This CDR3 is built from 15 residues. In nucleotides, the CDR3 is TGTGCCAGTAGTATAGAACGGACAGGGGCAAATGGCTACACCTTC. Translated, it gives CASSIERTGANGYTF.